The 31 T cell receptor beta chains below were found in one sample sequenced in a study of T-cell memory formation after mild COVID-19. TCRdb reprocessed the 5' RACE reads with MiXCR, giving one entry per CDR3 protein. Of tens of thousands of distinct CDR3 sequences listed, 28% were seen once; the top ten hold around 40%. Sequencing was carried out using PBMCs or a T cell subset sorted from them (not recorded which). These receptors all come from a man younger than 35 who had mild COVID-19 (a few samples of this study predate the infection). Cell type and time point are not known.

This clonotype was detected a few times. The rearrangement links TRBV12-3 or TRBV12-4 to TRBJ2-7; 8 nucleotides agree with TRBD1. The V segment lost 4 bases and the J segment 4 bases; nucleotides outside the gene matches: 6. The CDR3 is 14 amino acids. The CDR3 region is CASSSGTGVYEQYF. For the CDR3, the DNA is TGTGCCAGCAGTTCCGGGACAGGAGTATACGAGCAGTACTTC.

The chain employs TRBV12-3 or TRBV12-4 and TRBJ1-1; D is ambiguous. The CDR3 extends over 13 amino acids. Trimming cost V 5 bases and J 4 bases, with 11 bases left between them. In DNA, the CDR3 is TGTGCCAGCAGTCAAACCCTCGGCACTGAAGCTTTCTTT. Protein sequence: CASSQTLGTEAFF.

This clonotype was seen ten or more times. This chain uses TRBV12-3 or TRBV12-4 with TRBJ2-1; D is undetermined. This CDR3 spans 13 amino acids. Trimming stripped 6 bases from V and 6 bases from J, with 12 bases between. CDR3 residues: CASSPGPGNEQFF. CDR3 bases: TGTGCCAGCAGCCCCGGGCCTGGCAATGAGCAGTTCTTC.

This clonotype was recorded a few times. The DNA for the CDR3 is TGTGCCAGCAGCTTGAGGGGGCCTCCCTACAATGAGCAGTTCTTC. Translation: CASSLRGPPYNEQFF. V gene TRBV7-6 combines with J gene TRBJ2-1, with 7 bases identical to TRBD1. Germline CDR1 and CDR2: SGHVS and FNYEAQ. Trimming took 3 bases from V and 2 from J; bases not matched to a gene: 4. The CDR3 runs 15 residues.

The chain recombines TRBV7-2 with TRBJ2-6, with D maybe TRBD1 (5 bases). Germline lookup yields CDR1 SGHTA and CDR2 FQGNSA. This CDR3 is 18 amino acids long. The V gene lost 6 bases and the J gene lost 2 bases, with 20 bases spanning the gap. The CDR3 spells CASRNSKVRVTGANVLTF. CDR3 DNA sequence: TGTGCCAGCAGAAATTCCAAGGTCAGGGTGACTGGGGCCAACGTCCTGACTTTC.

The chain combines TRBV11-2 with TRBJ2-5, with D maybe TRBD1 (6 bases). Germline V gene data show CDR1 as SGHAT and CDR2 as FQNNGV. The V end lost 5 bases, the J end lost 3 bases, and 19 bases lay between the germline ends. The CDR3 sequence is 16 residues long. CDR3 nucleotide sequence: TGTGCCAGCAGCCCCCCCAGGGGTCTTTTGAAAGAGACCCAGTACTTC. As protein: CASSPPRGLLKETQYF. The variable domain in full, completed from reference TRBV11-2 and TRBJ2-5, reads EAGVAQSPRYKIIEKRQSVAFWCNPISGHATLYWYQQILGQGPKLLIQFQNNGVVDDSQLPKDRFSAERLKGVDSTLKIQPAKLEDSAVYLCASSPPRGLLKETQYFGPGTRLLVL.

The chain links TRBV7-6 to TRBJ1-6, with a tentative D call TRBD1 (5 bases). V was cut by 5 bases and J by 0 bases, with 8 bases left in between. Germline CDR1 reads SGHVS; CDR2 reads FNYEAQ. The CDR3 contains 15 residues. The CDR3 bases are TGTGCCAGCAGCATAGACAGCTCCTATAATTCACCCCTCCACTTT. This encodes CASSIDSSYNSPLHF.

The chain is built from TRBV4-1 and TRBJ1-1; D is undetermined. The CDR3 is 15 amino acids. Germline CDR1 and CDR2: MGHRA and YSYEKL. Trimming took 1 base from V and 1 from J, leaving 10 bases between them. This CDR3 reads CASSQGASRNTEAFF. The DNA for the CDR3 is TGCGCCAGCAGCCAAGGGGCCAGCAGGAACACTGAAGCTTTCTTT.

The chain joins TRBV4-1 to TRBJ2-3; 12 bases fit TRBD2. After removal of 2 bases from V and 4 bases from J, the junction contained 7 bases not matched to a gene. The CDR3 is 17 residues long. Germline CDR1 MGHRA, CDR2 YSYEKL. In nucleotides, the CDR3 is TGCGCCAGCAGCCAACTCCTAGCGGGGGGGCCGGCAGATACGCAGTATTTT. This gives the protein CASSQLLAGGPADTQYF.

The chain carries TRBV7-2 and TRBJ1-1, with no clear D. Trimming pared 2 bases from V and 3 bases from J, leaving 10 bases between. This CDR3 comprises 14 residues. The germline V gene encodes CDR1 SGHTA and CDR2 FQGNSA. CDR3 sequence (DNA): TGTGCCAGCAGCTTACTTTCCGGGGACACTGAAGCTTTCTTT. Translation gives CASSLLSGDTEAFF.

The rearrangement uses TRBV6-2 or TRBV6-3 and TRBJ2-1; 11 nucleotides agree with TRBD1. V lost 2 bases to trimming and J lost 3 bases; unmatched junction nucleotides: 3. The CDR3 sequence is 16 residues long. CDR1 is MNHEY, CDR2 SVGEGT, per germline. CDR3 protein: CASSYPGTGGYNEQFF. CDR3 nucleotides: TGTGCCAGCAGTTACCCCGGGACAGGGGGCTACAATGAGCAGTTCTTC.

The chain uses TRBV6-5 and TRBJ1-1; a weak D match, TRBD1 (6 bases). The CDR3 is 12 amino acids. Germline loops: CDR1 MNHEY, CDR2 SVGAGI. Deletions cut 5 bases from V and 8 bases from J, with 12 bases between. The CDR3 reads CASSQTGAEAFF. Written as DNA, the CDR3 is TGTGCCAGCAGTCAGACAGGCGCCGAAGCTTTCTTT.

The chain carries TRBV11-3 and TRBJ2-3; a possible D gene is TRBD2 (5 bases). Trimming stripped 1 base from V and 6 bases from J, with 5 bases between. This CDR3 contains 12 residues. Germline V gene lookup returns CDR1 SGHNT and CDR2 YENEEA. CDR3 sequence (DNA): TGTGCCAGCAGCTTAGGGGAGGATACGCAGTATTTT. Its protein is CASSLGEDTQYF.

The rearrangement links TRBV29-1 to TRBJ2-7, with a weak D call TRBD1 (6 bases). Germline V lookup: CDR1 SQVTM, CDR2 ANQGSEA. The V gene lost 6 bases and the J gene lost 0 bases, with 12 bases spanning the gap. This CDR3 has 13 amino acids. The CDR3 DNA sequence: TGCAGCGTCCTCGGGACATACTCCTACGAGCAGTACTTC. Its translation is CSVLGTYSYEQYF.

The rearrangement links TRBV4-1 to TRBJ1-6; D is undetermined. Trimming pared 1 base from V and 7 bases from J, leaving 11 bases between. Germline assignment: CDR1 MGHRA and CDR2 YSYEKL. This CDR3 spans 15 amino acids. DNA of the CDR3: TGCGCCAGCAGCCAAGTTATGTCCGAAAATTCACCCCTCCACTTT. It is translated as CASSQVMSENSPLHF.

This clonotype has just a few counts. The rearrangement joins TRBV29-1 to TRBJ2-1; TRBD1 agrees at 11 bases. The germline V gene encodes CDR1 SQVTM and CDR2 ANQGSEA. After removal of 6 bases from V and 4 bases from J, the junction contained 5 bases not matched to a gene. The CDR3 totals 14 residues. As DNA, the CDR3 is TGCAGCGTGAGGGACAGGGGGGTTTACAATGAGCAGTTCTTC. Residues: CSVRDRGVYNEQFF.

This clonotype was counted only a few times. CDR3: CASSHDSGVSYEQYF. CDR3 nucleotides: TGTGCCAGCAGCCACGATAGCGGGGTCTCCTACGAGCAGTACTTC. This chain uses TRBV3-1 with TRBJ2-7, with TRBD2 matching over 8 bases. Trimming took 3 bases from V and 0 from J; bases not matched to a gene: 4. The CDR3 runs to 15 residues. Germline values: CDR1 LGHDT, CDR2 YNNKEL (reference sequence).

This clonotype was counted a few times. The chain combines TRBV12-3 or TRBV12-4 with TRBJ2-3, with D tentatively TRBD2 (5 bases). The CDR3 runs 14 residues. Trimming took off 3 bases at V and 6 bases at J, with 13 bases between the two ends. This chain's CDR3 is CASSLVQSGDTQYF. CDR3 sequence (DNA): TGTGCCAGCAGTTTGGTTCAGTCGGGGGATACGCAGTATTTT.

This CDR3 reads CASSQGDRSGGELFF. The CDR3 DNA sequence: TGTGCCAGCAGCCAGGGTGACAGGTCGGGCGGGGAGCTGTTTTTT. This chain connects TRBV4-2 to TRBJ2-2; a weak D match, TRBD1 (6 bases). The CDR3 runs to 15 residues. Trimming removed 3 bases from V and 7 bases from J, with 15 bases in between. Germline loops: CDR1 LGHNA, CDR2 YNFKEQ.

In nucleotides, the CDR3 is TGTGCCAGCAGCTCGGCGACAGGGATGTACACTGAAGCTTTCTTT. Its translation is CASSSATGMYTEAFF. The chain joins TRBV7-9 to TRBJ1-1; 7 bases agree with TRBD1. The CDR3 length is 15 residues. V was pared by 4 bases and J by 3 bases, with 8 bases of the junction left unmatched. Germline CDR1 reads SEHNR; CDR2 reads FQNEAQ (reference sequence). Based on the CDR3 plus reference TRBV7-9 and TRBJ1-1, the full variable domain is DTGVSQNPRHKITKRGQNVTFRCDPISEHNRLYWYRQTLGQGPEFLTYFQNEAQLEKSRLLSDRFSAERPKGSFSTLEIQRTEQGDSAMYLCASSSATGMYTEAFFGQGTRLTVV.

The rearrangement uses TRBV6-4 and TRBJ2-2, with 9 bases matching TRBD1. The junction had 0 bases not matched to a gene; V was cut back by 0 bases and J by 7 bases. The CDR3 covers 14 residues. The germline V gene encodes CDR1 MRHNA and CDR2 SNTAGT. The CDR3 DNA reads as TGTGCCAGCAGTGACTCGACAGGGGGCGGGGAGCTGTTTTTT. This sequence encodes CASSDSTGGGELFF.

This clonotype was observed a few times. The V gene is TRBV7-9, the J gene TRBJ2-2; the D is unclear. V lost 8 bases, J lost 4 bases, and 11 bases lay in between. The CDR3 is made up of 13 amino acids. Germline lookup yields CDR1 SEHNR and CDR2 FQNEAQ (reference sequence). In nucleotides, the CDR3 is TGTGCCAGCGGCGATTCCGGCACCGGGGAGCTGTTTTTT. As protein: CASGDSGTGELFF.

The J gene is TRBJ1-1, the V gene TRBV13, with D perhaps TRBD1 (6 bases). This CDR3 region has 15 residues. Trimming shortened V by 5 bases and J by 1 base, and 14 bases separated the two germline ends. Germline V lookup: CDR1 PRHDT, CDR2 FYEKMQ (reference sequence). The CDR3 loop is CASSEGRGENTEAFF. The DNA of the CDR3 is TGTGCCAGCAGCGAAGGGAGGGGGGAGAACACTGAAGCTTTCTTT. Filled out from reference TRBV13 and TRBJ1-1, the complete variable domain reads AAGVIQSPRHLIKEKRETATLKCYPIPRHDTVYWYQQGPGQDPQFLISFYEKMQSDKGSIPDRFSAQQFSDYHSELNMSSLELGDSALYFCASSEGRGENTEAFFGQGTRLTVV.

This chain connects TRBV6-5 to TRBJ2-5; TRBD2 matches 9 bases. The CDR3 loop spans 15 amino acids. The ends lost 6 bases at V and 6 bases at J; junction bases unmatched: 11. From germline, CDR1 is MNHEY and CDR2 SVGAGI. The CDR3 is CASRGAGGYGQTQYF. CDR3 bases: TGTGCCAGCAGAGGAGCGGGGGGCTATGGTCAGACCCAGTACTTC.

This rearrangement joins TRBV6-5 to TRBJ1-2; D might be TRBD1 (5 bases). CDR3 size: 16 residues. Between the trimmed V and J ends, which lost 6 bases and 1 base, there was a span of 18 bases. CDR1 is MNHEY and CDR2 is SVGAGI in the germline V gene. For the CDR3, the DNA is TGTGCCAGCAGGCCGGGACGGTTAGATTTTAACTATGGCTACACCTTC. Translating gives CASRPGRLDFNYGYTF.

The V gene is TRBV5-1, the J gene TRBJ2-1; D not resolved. There are 13 residues in the CDR3. Germline CDR1 reads SGHRS; CDR2 reads YFSETQ. Trimming cost V 4 bases and J 9 bases, with 14 bases left between them. The CDR3 region is CASSPSGPAEQFF. CDR3 coding DNA: TGCGCCAGCAGCCCATCGGGCCCTGCTGAGCAGTTCTTC.

The chain carries TRBV7-9 and TRBJ1-2, with D possibly matching TRBD1 (5 bases). V lost 5 bases and J lost 6, with 16 bases in between. The CDR3 totals 14 residues. CDR1 is SEHNR and CDR2 is FQNEAQ in the germline V gene (reference sequence). CDR3 loop: CASSRTGGGNGYTF. The CDR3 DNA reads as TGTGCCAGCAGCAGAACCGGCGGGGGGAATGGCTACACCTTC.

This clonotype was observed a handful of times. The chain carries TRBV6-2 or TRBV6-3 and TRBJ2-1; 9 bases fit TRBD1. CDR3 length equals 15 residues. V trimming: 8 bases; J trimming: 2 bases; junction bases outside the gene matches: 7. The V gene's germline CDR1 is MNHEY and CDR2 SVGEGT. DNA for the CDR3: TGTGCCAGCGGCCATCGGACAGGGGCCTACAATGAGCAGTTCTTC. Translation gives CASGHRTGAYNEQFF.

This clonotype was recorded a few times. This chain joins TRBV5-1 and TRBJ2-5; 9 bases match TRBD2. J lost 0 bases, V lost 1 base, and 10 bases had no gene match. CDR1 SGHRS and CDR2 YFSETQ come from the germline V gene. CDR3 length: 18 residues. The CDR3 protein is CASSLTAGGFPNQETQYF. In DNA, the CDR3 is TGCGCCAGCAGCTTGACTGCGGGGGGGTTCCCGAACCAAGAGACCCAGTACTTC.

This clonotype was seen only a few times. The chain recombines TRBV11-2 with TRBJ2-3; unclear D gene. The ends were cut back, 0 bases at V and 2 bases at J, with 18 bases in the middle. The CDR3 runs to 18 residues. In germline, CDR1 is SGHAT, CDR2 FQNNGV. The CDR3 DNA is TGTGCCAGCAGCTTAGAAAAACCGCCGCGACTCTACACAGATACGCAGTATTTT. Residues: CASSLEKPPRLYTDTQYF.

Only a few counts were recorded for this clonotype. The gene calls are TRBV7-2 and TRBJ2-3; D is unresolved. Germline-derived CDR1 and CDR2 are SGHTA and FQGNSA. Deletions cut 5 bases from V and 0 bases from J, with 15 bases between. The CDR3 is made up of 16 amino acids. CDR3 protein: CASSVGTATSTDTQYF. Written as DNA, the CDR3 is TGTGCCAGCAGCGTGGGAACAGCTACTAGCACAGATACGCAGTATTTT.